The present T cell receptor (beta chain) was sequenced within a study of control samples from healthy donors and cancer patients. Here immunoSEQ multiplex PCR was the method, and the copy in TCRdb shows in-frame clones only, minus some. Of approximately 120,000 clones listed, more than 75% are singletons. V was clipped by 0 bases and J by 2 bases, with 11 bases between them. Germline CDR1 is SGDLS and CDR2 is YYNGEE. The length of the CDR3 is 15 residues. Sequenced sample: blood. The TCR comes from a man between 18 and 35 years old in good health. The rearrangement uses TRBV9 and TRBJ1-1; possible D gene TRBD1, 5 bases. CDR3 nucleotide sequence: TGTGCCAGCAGCGTAGGTGGGGGTCCCAACACTGAAGCTTTCTTT. It codes for CASSVGGGPNTEAFF.